Listed below are T cell receptor beta chains from one sample, sequenced in a study of blood T cell repertoires in COVID-19. TCRdb keeps only in-frame clones here, not all; method: immunoSEQ multiplex PCR. Of under 250,000 clones in the sample, over 70% were seen once. Material: PBMCs or T cells enriched from blood (not recorded which). The receptor set was obtained from a middle-aged woman who had been exposed to COVID-19. The CDR3 runs from the conserved cysteine through the conserved F or W. The order of the fields is D gene, J gene, V gene, clone size, CDR3 DNA, CDR3 protein. The D gene is left open where the match is weak. Clone size appears in some rows only: once, few, many, or a class for an expanded clone.

d_call: TRBD2; j_call: TRBJ2-3; v_call: TRBV11-3; clone_size: once; cdr3_nt: TGTGCCAGCAGCTTCGGGACTAGCGGGGGCCGGACAGATACGCAGTATTTT; cdr3_aa: CASSFGTSGGRTDTQYF
d_call: TRBD2; j_call: TRBJ2-2; v_call: TRBV19; clone_size: -; cdr3_nt: TGTGCCAGTAGTCCAGCGGGAGGGCCCTCCTCCGGGGAGCTGTTTTTT; cdr3_aa: CASSPAGGPSSGELFF
d_call: TRBD2; j_call: TRBJ2-5; v_call: TRBV5-1; clone_size: -; cdr3_nt: TGCGCCAGCAGCTTGGGTAGCGGGGGGGCTTCGAAGACCCAGTACTTC; cdr3_aa: CASSLGSGGASKTQYF
d_call: TRBD1; j_call: TRBJ1-1; v_call: TRBV18; clone_size: once; cdr3_nt: TGTGCCAGCTCATTCCGGGACAGGGACCCTGAAGCTTTCTTT; cdr3_aa: CASSFRDRDPEAFF
d_call: TRBD1; j_call: TRBJ2-2; v_call: TRBV18; clone_size: -; cdr3_nt: TGTGCCAGCTCATCGTCCCGGGACAGAGACACCGGGGAGCTGTTTTTT; cdr3_aa: CASSSSRDRDTGELFF
d_call: TRBD2; j_call: TRBJ2-1; v_call: TRBV19; clone_size: once; cdr3_nt: TGTGCCAGTAGTATCCGGGGACTAGCGGGAGGCCCGAGCTCCTACAATGAGCAGTTCTTC; cdr3_aa: CASSIRGLAGGPSSYNEQFF
d_call: -; j_call: TRBJ2-7; v_call: TRBV28; clone_size: -; cdr3_nt: TGTGCCAGCAGTTCCGTGTTCTACGAGCAGTACTTC; cdr3_aa: CASSSVFYEQYF
d_call: -; j_call: TRBJ1-2; v_call: TRBV6-5; clone_size: -; cdr3_nt: TGTGCCAGCAGGAATGGACAGTTCTATGGCTACACCTTC; cdr3_aa: CASRNGQFYGYTF
d_call: TRBD2; j_call: TRBJ2-7; v_call: TRBV10-2; clone_size: -; cdr3_nt: TGCGCCAGTCGGACTAGCGGGGGGACCGAGCAGTACTTC; cdr3_aa: CASRTSGGTEQYF
d_call: -; j_call: TRBJ1-2; v_call: TRBV7-9; clone_size: -; cdr3_nt: TGTGCCAGCAGCTCTTCCGGCGCAGGGAACTATGGCTACACCTTC; cdr3_aa: CASSSSGAGNYGYTF
d_call: TRBD1; j_call: TRBJ2-7; v_call: TRBV28; clone_size: -; cdr3_nt: TGTGCCAGCAGGGACAGGGGGAACTACGAGCAGTACTTC; cdr3_aa: CASRDRGNYEQYF
d_call: -; j_call: TRBJ1-1; v_call: TRBV6-5; clone_size: -; cdr3_nt: TGTGCCAGCAGTTACTCTACTATGAACACTGAAGCTTTCTTT; cdr3_aa: CASSYSTMNTEAFF
d_call: -; j_call: TRBJ1-1; v_call: TRBV30; clone_size: once; cdr3_nt: TGTGCCTGGAATGGGGGGGGCGGCACTGAAGCTTTCTTT; cdr3_aa: CAWNGGGGTEAFF
d_call: -; j_call: TRBJ1-2; v_call: TRBV12-3/TRBV12-4; clone_size: once; cdr3_nt: TGTGCCAGCAGTTTAGACGGACAGTCGGGCTACACCTTC; cdr3_aa: CASSLDGQSGYTF
d_call: -; j_call: TRBJ1-2; v_call: TRBV7-8; clone_size: -; cdr3_nt: TGTGCCAGCAGCTTACGTGGGGGGACTAACTATGGCTACACCTTC; cdr3_aa: CASSLRGGTNYGYTF
d_call: -; j_call: TRBJ1-1; v_call: TRBV30; clone_size: -; cdr3_nt: TGTGCCTGGAGTGTAAGATCCCGGGGGTGGGCTTTCTTT; cdr3_aa: CAWSVRSRGWAFF
d_call: -; j_call: TRBJ2-1; v_call: TRBV29-1; clone_size: -; cdr3_nt: TGCAGCGTTGGGGGGCAGGGCGCGTATGAGCAGTTCTTC; cdr3_aa: CSVGGQGAYEQFF
d_call: -; j_call: TRBJ2-5; v_call: TRBV2; clone_size: -; cdr3_nt: TGTGCCAGCAACCAGCTAGCTTCAGAGACCCAGTACTTC; cdr3_aa: CASNQLASETQYF
d_call: TRBD1; j_call: TRBJ1-3; v_call: TRBV27; clone_size: -; cdr3_nt: TGTGCCAGCAGTACGCTCAAGGGGGCTACTTCTGGAAACACCATATATTTT; cdr3_aa: CASSTLKGATSGNTIYF
d_call: -; j_call: TRBJ1-1; v_call: TRBV7-9; clone_size: -; cdr3_nt: TGTGCCGCAGGTCGGGGGATAAAAGAAGCTTTCTTT; cdr3_aa: CAAGRGIKEAFF
d_call: -; j_call: TRBJ1-5; v_call: TRBV2; clone_size: -; cdr3_nt: TGTGCCAGCAGTGTATATGTCGATCAGCCCCAGCATTTT; cdr3_aa: CASSVYVDQPQHF
d_call: -; j_call: TRBJ1-2; v_call: TRBV2; clone_size: -; cdr3_nt: TGTGCCAGCAGCCCACGGGGGAAAGGCTATGGCTACACCTTC; cdr3_aa: CASSPRGKGYGYTF
d_call: TRBD1; j_call: TRBJ1-4; v_call: TRBV5-1; clone_size: few; cdr3_nt: TGCGCCAGCAGCGGGACAGGGAAACTGTTTTTT; cdr3_aa: CASSGTGKLFF